This T cell receptor (beta chain) was sequenced during a study of blood T cell repertoires in COVID-19. Germline assignment: CDR1 MNHNY and CDR2 SVGAGI (reference sequence). The V gene lost 4 bases and the J gene lost 3 bases, with 4 bases spanning the gap. This CDR3 comprises 11 residues. As originally analysed: Counts of nucleated cells, estimated from reference gene primer amplification, were obtained. The repertoire was sequenced with immunoSEQ multiplex PCR; TCRdb's copy has only in-frame clones and lacks some. For V, J and clone size, that table is used; D and trimming come from the DNA. The table lists 150,000 to 200,000 clones, about 80% of them singletons.

This receptor was obtained from a human donor with acute or convalescent COVID-19. The donor label of this sample is uncertain. Sequenced sample: peripheral blood. The chain has TRBV6-6 and TRBJ2-7; no definite D call. CDR3: CASSSNYEQYF. The CDR3 DNA sequence: TGTGCCAGCAGTTCCAACTACGAGCAGTACTTC.